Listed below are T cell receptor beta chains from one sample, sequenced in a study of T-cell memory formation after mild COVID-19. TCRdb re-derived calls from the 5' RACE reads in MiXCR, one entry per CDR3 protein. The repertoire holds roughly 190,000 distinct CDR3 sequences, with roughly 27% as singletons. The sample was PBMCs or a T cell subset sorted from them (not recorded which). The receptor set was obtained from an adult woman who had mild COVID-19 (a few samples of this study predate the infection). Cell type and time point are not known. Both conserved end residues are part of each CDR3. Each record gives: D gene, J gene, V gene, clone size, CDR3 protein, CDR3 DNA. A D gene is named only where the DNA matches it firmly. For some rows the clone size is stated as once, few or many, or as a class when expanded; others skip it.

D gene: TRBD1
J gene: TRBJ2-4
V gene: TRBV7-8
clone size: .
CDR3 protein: CASSLNRGRDIQYF
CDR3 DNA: TGTGCCAGCAGCTTAAATAGGGGGCGGGACATTCAGTACTTC

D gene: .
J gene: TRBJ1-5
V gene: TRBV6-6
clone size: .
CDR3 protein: CASREEVIDNQPQHF
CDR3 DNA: TGTGCCAGCAGGGAGGAGGTGATCGACAATCAGCCCCAGCATTTT

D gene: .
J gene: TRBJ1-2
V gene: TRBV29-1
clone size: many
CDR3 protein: CSVGGLGDYGYTF
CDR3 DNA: TGCAGCGTTGGAGGACTGGGGGACTATGGCTACACCTTC

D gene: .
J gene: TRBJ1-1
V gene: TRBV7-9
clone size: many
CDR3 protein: CASSPIRNTEAFF
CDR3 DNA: TGTGCCAGCAGCCCGATACGCAACACTGAAGCTTTCTTT

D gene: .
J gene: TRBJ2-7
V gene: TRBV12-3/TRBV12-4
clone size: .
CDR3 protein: CASSLVLRDEQYF
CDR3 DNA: TGTGCCAGCAGTTTAGTCTTAAGGGACGAGCAGTACTTC

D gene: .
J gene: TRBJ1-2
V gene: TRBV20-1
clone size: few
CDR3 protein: CSAPPKGQATTYGYTF
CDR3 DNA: TGCAGTGCCCCCCCCAAAGGGCAGGCCACTACCTATGGCTACACCTTC

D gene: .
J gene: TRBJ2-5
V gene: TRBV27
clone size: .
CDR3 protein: CASSSGDFNGETQYF
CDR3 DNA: TGTGCCAGCAGTTCGGGGGACTTCAACGGGGAGACCCAGTACTTC

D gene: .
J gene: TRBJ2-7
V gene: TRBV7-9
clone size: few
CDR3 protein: CASSLRVYEQYF
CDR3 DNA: TGTGCCAGCAGCCTCAGGGTCTACGAGCAGTACTTC

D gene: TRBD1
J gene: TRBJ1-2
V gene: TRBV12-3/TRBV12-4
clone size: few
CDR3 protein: CASSIGTGHGYTF
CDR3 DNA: TGTGCCAGCAGTATTGGGACAGGGCATGGCTACACCTTC

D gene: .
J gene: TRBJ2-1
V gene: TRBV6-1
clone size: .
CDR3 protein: CASTPLAGALEKNEQFF
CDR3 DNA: TGTGCCAGCACCCCTCTGGCGGGGGCCCTCGAAAAAAATGAGCAGTTCTTC

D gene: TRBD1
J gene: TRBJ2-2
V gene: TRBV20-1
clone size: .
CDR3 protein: CSARATGPNTGELFF
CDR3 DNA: TGCAGTGCTAGAGCGACAGGGCCGAACACCGGGGAGCTGTTTTTT

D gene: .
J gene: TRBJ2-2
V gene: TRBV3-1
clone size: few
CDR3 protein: CASSQGWTGELFF
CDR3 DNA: TGTGCCAGCAGCCAGGGATGGACCGGGGAGCTGTTTTTT

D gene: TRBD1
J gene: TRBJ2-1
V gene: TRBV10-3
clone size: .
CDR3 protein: CAISEVQGDEQFF
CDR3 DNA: TGTGCCATCAGTGAGGTACAGGGGGATGAGCAGTTCTTC

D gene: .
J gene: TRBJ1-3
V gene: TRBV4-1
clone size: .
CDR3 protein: CASSPKGEGSSGNTIYF
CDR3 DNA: TGCGCCAGCAGCCCGAAAGGGGAGGGAAGCTCTGGAAACACCATATATTTT

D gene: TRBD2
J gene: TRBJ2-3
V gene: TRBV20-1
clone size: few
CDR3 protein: CSASLGWASGRTDTQYF
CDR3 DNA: TGCAGTGCTAGTTTGGGTTGGGCTAGCGGGAGAACAGATACGCAGTATTTT

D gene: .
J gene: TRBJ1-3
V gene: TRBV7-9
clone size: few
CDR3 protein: CASSLLGGPEVGNTIYF
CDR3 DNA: TGTGCCAGCAGCTTATTGGGGGGCCCCGAGGTCGGAAACACCATATATTTT

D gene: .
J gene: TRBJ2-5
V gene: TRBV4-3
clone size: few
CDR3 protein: CASSQDLPPPGAGETQYF
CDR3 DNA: TGCGCCAGCAGCCAAGATCTCCCCCCGCCAGGGGCGGGGGAGACCCAGTACTTC

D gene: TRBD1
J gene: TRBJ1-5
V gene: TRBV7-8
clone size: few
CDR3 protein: CASSSDRVGNQPQHF
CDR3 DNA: TGTGCCAGCAGCTCAGACAGGGTTGGCAATCAGCCCCAGCATTTT

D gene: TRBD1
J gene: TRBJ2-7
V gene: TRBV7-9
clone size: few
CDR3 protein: CASSFRDRAGEQYF
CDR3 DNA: TGTGCCAGCAGCTTTCGGGACAGGGCGGGCGAGCAGTACTTC

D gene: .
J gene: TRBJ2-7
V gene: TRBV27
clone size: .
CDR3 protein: CASSLSDFGEQYF
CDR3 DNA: TGTGCCAGCAGTCTATCGGACTTTGGGGAGCAGTACTTC

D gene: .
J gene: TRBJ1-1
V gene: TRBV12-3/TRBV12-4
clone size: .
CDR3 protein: CASRYQPNTEAFF
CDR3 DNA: TGTGCCAGCAGATATCAGCCGAACACTGAAGCTTTCTTT

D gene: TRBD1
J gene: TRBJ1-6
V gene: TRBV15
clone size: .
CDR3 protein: CATSRDRGTSPLHF
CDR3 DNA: TGTGCCACCAGCAGGGACAGGGGCACCTCACCCCTCCACTTT

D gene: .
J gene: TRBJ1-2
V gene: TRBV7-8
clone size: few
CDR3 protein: CASSPLYGYTF
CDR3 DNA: TGTGCCAGCAGCCCCCTCTATGGCTACACCTTC

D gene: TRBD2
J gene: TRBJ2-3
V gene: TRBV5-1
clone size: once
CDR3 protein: CASSPTGGTQYF
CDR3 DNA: TGCGCCAGCAGCCCTACGGGAGGAACGCAGTATTTT

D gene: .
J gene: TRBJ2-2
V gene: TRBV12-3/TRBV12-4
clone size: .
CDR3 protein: CASSRPNTGELFF
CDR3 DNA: TGTGCCAGCAGTCGACCGAACACCGGGGAGCTGTTTTTT

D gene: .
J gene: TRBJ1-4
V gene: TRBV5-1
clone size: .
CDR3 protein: CASSLGDPTNEKLFF
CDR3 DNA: TGCGCCAGCAGCCTGGGGGATCCAACTAATGAAAAACTGTTTTTT

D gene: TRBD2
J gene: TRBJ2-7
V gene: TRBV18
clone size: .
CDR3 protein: CASSPPPGLAGEFEQYF
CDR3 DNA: TGTGCCAGCTCACCACCCCCGGGACTAGCGGGAGAGTTTGAGCAGTACTTC

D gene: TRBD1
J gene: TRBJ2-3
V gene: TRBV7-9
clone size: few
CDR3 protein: CASSFRTGQHTDTQYF
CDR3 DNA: TGTGCCAGCAGCTTTCGGACAGGACAACACACAGATACGCAGTATTTT

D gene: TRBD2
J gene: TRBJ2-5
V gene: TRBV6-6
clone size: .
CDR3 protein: CASSAGRAETQYF
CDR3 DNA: TGTGCCAGCAGTGCCGGGAGGGCGGAGACCCAGTACTTC

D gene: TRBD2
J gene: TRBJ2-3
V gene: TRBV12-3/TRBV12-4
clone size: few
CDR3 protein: CASSFLAGGGDTQYF
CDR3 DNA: TGTGCCAGCAGTTTCCTAGCGGGAGGAGGGGATACGCAGTATTTT

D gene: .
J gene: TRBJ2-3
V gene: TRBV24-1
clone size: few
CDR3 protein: CAASHADTQYF
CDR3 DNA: TGTGCCGCCAGTCACGCAGATACGCAGTATTTT

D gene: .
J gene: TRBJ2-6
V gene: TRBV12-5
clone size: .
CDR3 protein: CASGLSGANVLTF
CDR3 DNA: TGTGCTAGTGGTTTGAGTGGGGCCAACGTCCTGACTTTC

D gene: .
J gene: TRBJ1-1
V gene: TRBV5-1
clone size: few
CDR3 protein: CASSPGSRNTEAFF
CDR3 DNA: TGCGCCAGCAGCCCTGGAAGTAGGAATACTGAAGCTTTCTTT

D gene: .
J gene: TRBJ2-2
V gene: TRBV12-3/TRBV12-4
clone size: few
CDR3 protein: CASSTRAGELFF
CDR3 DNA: TGTGCCAGCAGTACCAGGGCCGGGGAGCTGTTTTTT

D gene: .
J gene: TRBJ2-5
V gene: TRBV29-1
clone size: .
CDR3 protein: CSVVEGKVEQETQYF
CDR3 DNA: TGCAGCGTTGTAGAGGGGAAGGTGGAGCAAGAGACCCAGTACTTC

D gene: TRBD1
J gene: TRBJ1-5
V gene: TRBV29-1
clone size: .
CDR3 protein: CSVGTGNDQPQHF
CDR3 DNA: TGCAGCGTGGGGACAGGGAACGATCAGCCCCAGCATTTT

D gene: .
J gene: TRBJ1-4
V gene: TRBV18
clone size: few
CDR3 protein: CASSRGTTNEKLFF
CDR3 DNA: TGTGCCAGCTCACGTGGGACAACTAATGAAAAACTGTTTTTT

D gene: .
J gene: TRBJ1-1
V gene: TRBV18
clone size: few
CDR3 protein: CASSPGLGTVVTEAFF
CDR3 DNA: TGTGCCAGCTCACCTGGACTGGGGACCGTTGTAACTGAAGCTTTCTTT

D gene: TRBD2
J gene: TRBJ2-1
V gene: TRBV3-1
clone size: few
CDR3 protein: CASSLYVLAGGGNEQFF
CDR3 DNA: TGTGCCAGCAGCCTATACGTACTAGCGGGGGGCGGGAATGAGCAGTTCTTC

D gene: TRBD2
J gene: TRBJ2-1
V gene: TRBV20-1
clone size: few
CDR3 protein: CSAHSGRAYNEQFF
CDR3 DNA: TGCAGTGCTCATAGCGGGAGAGCCTACAATGAGCAGTTCTTC

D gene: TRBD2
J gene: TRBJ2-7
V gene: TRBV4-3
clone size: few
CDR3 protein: CASSPNSGRTLSEQYF
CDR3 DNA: TGCGCCAGCAGCCCTAACAGCGGGAGGACCCTCAGCGAGCAGTACTTC

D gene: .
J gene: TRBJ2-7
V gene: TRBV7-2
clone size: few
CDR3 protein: CASSFGGFGRSYEQYF
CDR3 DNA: TGTGCCAGCAGCTTTGGCGGGTTTGGGAGGTCCTACGAGCAGTACTTC

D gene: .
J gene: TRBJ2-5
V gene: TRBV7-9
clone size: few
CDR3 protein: CASSPTSQETQYF
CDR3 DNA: TGTGCCAGCAGCCCGACTAGCCAAGAGACCCAGTACTTC

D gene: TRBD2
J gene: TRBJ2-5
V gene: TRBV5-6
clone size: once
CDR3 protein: CASSLGGLAGAPGGAQYF
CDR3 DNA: TGTGCCAGCAGCTTAGGGGGACTAGCGGGAGCCCCAGGAGGTGCCCAGTACTTC

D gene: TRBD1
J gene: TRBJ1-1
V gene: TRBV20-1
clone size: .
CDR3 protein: CSARGIPGQGGNTEAFF
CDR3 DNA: TGCAGTGCTAGAGGAATCCCGGGACAGGGAGGGAACACTGAAGCTTTCTTT

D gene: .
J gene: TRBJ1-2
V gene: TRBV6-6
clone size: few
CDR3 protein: CASSQGSGNYGYTF
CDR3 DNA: TGTGCCAGCAGTCAAGGATCCGGGAACTATGGCTACACCTTC

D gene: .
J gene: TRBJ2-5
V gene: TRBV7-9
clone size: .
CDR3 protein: CASTFSSLQETQYF
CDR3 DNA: TGTGCCAGCACCTTTAGCTCGTTACAAGAGACCCAGTACTTC

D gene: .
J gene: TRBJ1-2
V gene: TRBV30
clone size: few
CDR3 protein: CAWRSVANYGYTF
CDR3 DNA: TGTGCCTGGAGGTCAGTCGCTAACTATGGCTACACCTTC

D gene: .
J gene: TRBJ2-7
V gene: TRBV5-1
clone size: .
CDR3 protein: CASSPRENYYEQYF
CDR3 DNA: TGCGCCAGCAGCCCCAGGGAGAACTACTACGAGCAGTACTTC

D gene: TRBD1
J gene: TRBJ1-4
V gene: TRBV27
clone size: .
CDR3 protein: CASSPLQGAREKLFF
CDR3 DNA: TGTGCCAGCAGTCCATTACAGGGGGCGCGGGAAAAACTGTTTTTT

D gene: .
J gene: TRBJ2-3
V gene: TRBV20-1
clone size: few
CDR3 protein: CSAWTGYDTQYF
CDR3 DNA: TGCAGTGCTTGGACCGGGTACGATACGCAGTATTTT

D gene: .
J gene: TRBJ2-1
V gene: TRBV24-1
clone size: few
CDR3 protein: CATSDYDAHEQFF
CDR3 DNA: TGTGCCACCAGTGATTATGACGCCCATGAGCAGTTCTTC

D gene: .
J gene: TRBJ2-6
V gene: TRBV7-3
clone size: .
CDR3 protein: CASSSGLCSGANVLTF
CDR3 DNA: TGTGCCAGCAGCTCCGGGCTGTGCTCTGGGGCCAACGTCCTGACTTTC